The 30 T cell receptor beta chains in this list originate from one sample, sequenced in a study of blood T cell repertoires in COVID-19. Sequenced by immunoSEQ multiplex PCR; TCRdb stores in-frame clones only, minus some. This sample has some 50,000 clones, with approximately 90% found just once. Input material: peripheral blood. The receptors were gathered from a man aged 60 to 69 with acute or convalescent COVID-19.

About this clone itself: Its ends do not fully match the called genes, so a read error is possible. The V and J genes are TRBV6-5 and TRBJ1-5; D not resolved. Germline V lookup: CDR1 MNHEY, CDR2 SVGAGI. The CDR3 has 12 amino acids. In DNA form, the CDR3 reads TGTGCCAGCAGCGCCGGTCTTCAGGCCCAGCATTTT. Translated, it gives CASSAGLQAQHF.

V usage is TRBV15 and J usage is TRBJ2-7; the D gene is possibly TRBD2 (5 bases). Trimming took 8 bases from V and 4 from J, leaving 12 bases between them. Germline V CDR1 and CDR2: LNHNV, YYDKDF (reference sequence). This CDR3 has 12 amino acids. DNA for the CDR3: TGTGCCACCGAGGACTCTTCATACGAGCAGTACTTC. This gives the protein CATEDSSYEQYF.

The rearrangement links TRBV6-1 to TRBJ1-1; D gene unclear. Germline V gene data show CDR1 as MNHNS and CDR2 as SASEGT. The CDR3 is 13 residues long. The ends were cut back, 6 bases at V and 3 bases at J, with 11 bases in the middle. The CDR3 region has the DNA TGTGCCAGCAGAAACCTACGAGACACTGAAGCTTTCTTT. Protein product: CASRNLRDTEAFF.

J is TRBJ1-6 and V is TRBV6-1; tentative D call: TRBD1 (6 bases). This CDR3 is built from 15 residues. Germline lookup yields CDR1 MNHNS and CDR2 SASEGT. V lost 0 bases and J 7 bases, leaving 10 bases between the germline ends. The CDR3 bases are TGTGCCAGCAGTGAAGCCCCGGGACAAAATTCACCCCTCCACTTT. Its protein product is CASSEAPGQNSPLHF.

This clone was counted only a few times. This chain uses TRBV2 with TRBJ2-5, with D uncertain. This CDR3 has 11 amino acids. V dropped 7 bases and J dropped 5 bases, with 8 bases sitting between them. The germline gives CDR1 SNHLY, CDR2 FYNNEI. This CDR3 is CASMAGETQYF. The CDR3 bases are TGTGCCAGCATGGCCGGGGAGACCCAGTACTTC.

J is TRBJ1-4 and V is TRBV21-1. TRBV21-1 is a listed pseudogene. The CDR3 extends over 18 amino acids. In DNA, the CDR3 is TGTGCCAGCAGCAAATTTCGACCCACTAGGAAAACTAATGAAAAACTGTTTTTT. It translates to CASSKFRPTRKTNEKLFF.

This chain uses TRBV15 with TRBJ2-1; D may be TRBD2 (6 bases). Trimming removed 0 bases from V and 4 bases from J, with 10 bases in between. CDR3 length: 15 amino acids. Per germline, CDR1 LNHNV and CDR2 YYDKDF (reference sequence). The CDR3 loop reads CATSRDGLPYNEQFF. The CDR3 region has the DNA TGTGCCACCAGCAGAGATGGACTACCTTACAATGAGCAGTTCTTC.

The CDR3 spells CASSPLVSNNEQFF. In DNA form, the CDR3 reads TGTGCCAGCTCACCACTCGTCAGTAACAATGAGCAGTTCTTC. The V call is TRBV18, the J call TRBJ2-1; no reliable D call. This CDR3 region has 14 residues. V was cut by 1 base and J by 5 bases, with 9 bases left in between. Looked up from germline, CDR1 is KGHSH and CDR2 is LQKENI.

This clone was observed a few times. The chain links TRBV2 to TRBJ2-5; D might be TRBD1 (5 bases). V lost 2 bases, J lost 5 bases, and 6 bases lay in between. Germline CDR1 and CDR2: SNHLY and FYNNEI. The CDR3 runs 12 residues. The CDR3 here is CASSERGETQYF. The CDR3 nucleotides are TGTGCCAGCAGTGAAAGGGGTGAGACCCAGTACTTC.

J is TRBJ1-3 and V is TRBV4-1; TRBD1 matches at 9 bases. The CDR3 spans 18 residues. Unmatched junction bases numbered 10, after V lost 3 bases and J lost 1 base. Looked up from germline, CDR1 is MGHRA and CDR2 is YSYEKL. As DNA, the CDR3 is TGCGCCAGCAGCCACCCACAGGGGGCGCTTGGATCTGGAAACACCATATATTTT. Encoded protein: CASSHPQGALGSGNTIYF.

The chain links TRBV5-1 to TRBJ2-2; TRBD1 matches 10 bases. The CDR3 is 14 amino acids. The germline gives CDR1 SGHRS, CDR2 YFSETQ. Trimming removed 3 bases from V and 7 bases from J; junction bases left unmatched: 3. Here the CDR3 DNA reads TGCGCCAGCAGCTGGGGACAGGGGCACGGGGAGCTGTTTTTT. This codes for CASSWGQGHGELFF.

This clone was seen a single time. The rearrangement links TRBV27 to TRBJ1-4; D gene ambiguous. Trimming shortened V by 5 bases and J by 8 bases, and 18 bases separated the two germline ends. Germline assignment: CDR1 MNHEY and CDR2 SMNVEV (reference sequence). This CDR3 comprises 15 residues. CDR3: CASSPAVLQREKLFF. The CDR3 DNA sequence: TGTGCCAGCAGTCCCGCCGTGCTCCAGAGGGAAAAACTGTTTTTT.

The chain combines TRBV7-9 with TRBJ1-1, with no clear D. This CDR3 has 13 amino acids. With 3 bases removed from V and 0 bases from J, the gap between germline ends came to 5 bases. The germline CDR1 and CDR2 sequences are SEHNR and FQNEAQ (reference sequence). The CDR3, as DNA: TGTGCCAGCAGCTTTCACATGAACACTGAAGCTTTCTTT. Translated: CASSFHMNTEAFF. Supplemented by reference TRBV7-9 and TRBJ1-1, the full variable domain reads DTGVSQNPRHKITKRGQNVTFRCDPISEHNRLYWYRQTLGQGPEFLTYFQNEAQLEKSRLLSDRFSAERPKGSFSTLEIQRTEQGDSAMYLCASSFHMNTEAFFGQGTRLTVV.

This sequence joins TRBV6-6 and TRBJ2-5; weak D call: TRBD2 (5 bases). Germline V gives CDR1 MNHNY, CDR2 SVGAGI (reference sequence). There are 13 residues in the CDR3. V was pared by 3 bases and J by 3 bases, with 8 bases between. For the CDR3, the DNA is TGTGCCAGCAGTTATGCGGGTGAAGAGACCCAGTACTTC. This encodes CASSYAGEETQYF.

This chain links TRBV18 with TRBJ2-7; 7 nucleotides match TRBD1. Germline V gene sequence: CDR1 KGHSH, CDR2 LQKENI. The length of the CDR3 is 14 residues. With V trimmed by 6 bases and J by 2 bases, 7 bases remained unmatched. The DNA of the CDR3 is TGTGCCAGCTCTTCCGGGACAGAGCCCTACGAGCAGTACTTC. Amino acid sequence: CASSSGTEPYEQYF.

The chain has TRBV18 and TRBJ1-2; D is uncertain. V lost 3 bases and J 8 bases, leaving 22 bases between the germline ends. The CDR3 covers 16 residues. CDR1 is KGHSH, CDR2 LQKENI, per germline. The chain's CDR3 is CASSPLFTGFRGGYTF. The DNA of the CDR3 is TGTGCCAGCTCACCCCTATTTACGGGCTTCAGAGGGGGCTACACCTTC. The whole variable domain, filled in from reference TRBV18 and TRBJ1-2, reads NAGVMQNPRHLVRRRGQEARLRCSPMKGHSHVYWYRQLPEEGLKFMVYLQKENIIDESGMPKERFSAEFPKEGPSILRIQQVVRGDSAAYFCASSPLFTGFRGGYTFGSGTRLTVV.

The chain has TRBV6-6 and TRBJ1-2; D is possibly TRBD1 (5 bases). V lost 2 bases and J 4 bases, leaving 8 bases between the germline ends. CDR1 MNHNY and CDR2 SVGAGI come from the germline V gene (reference sequence). The CDR3 runs 13 residues. The CDR3 is CASSYRQGYGYTF. The CDR3 DNA reads as TGTGCCAGCAGTTACAGGCAGGGCTATGGCTACACCTTC.

This chain connects TRBV5-4 to TRBJ2-7, with D uncertain. V lost 0 bases and J lost 5, with 6 bases in between. The germline gives CDR1 SGHNT, CDR2 YYREEE (reference sequence). The CDR3 spans 12 residues. The CDR3 is CASSLARDEQYF. As DNA, the CDR3 is TGTGCCAGCAGCTTGGCCCGGGACGAGCAGTACTTC.

The chain has TRBV7-3 and TRBJ2-7, with 9 bases that match TRBD1. Germline values: CDR1 SGHTA, CDR2 FQGTGA. The CDR3 runs 13 residues. The ends lost 5 bases at V and 3 bases at J; junction bases unmatched: 2. The CDR3 DNA follows: TGTGCCAGCAGCACGGGACAGGGCTACGAGCAGTACTTC. It specifies CASSTGQGYEQYF.

The chain recombines TRBV11-2 with TRBJ2-1, with 8 bases fitting TRBD2. The V and J ends lost 4 bases and 2 bases, in that order; junction bases with no gene match: 7. CDR1 SGHAT and CDR2 FQNNGV come from the germline V gene. This CDR3 has 16 amino acids. CDR3: CASSWGTRLTYNEQFF. The CDR3 DNA is TGTGCCAGCAGCTGGGGGACTAGACTAACCTACAATGAGCAGTTCTTC. Filled out from reference TRBV11-2 and TRBJ2-1, the complete variable domain reads EAGVAQSPRYKIIEKRQSVAFWCNPISGHATLYWYQQILGQGPKLLIQFQNNGVVDDSQLPKDRFSAERLKGVDSTLKIQPAKLEDSAVYLCASSWGTRLTYNEQFFGPGTRLTVL.

The chain is built from TRBV18 and TRBJ1-2, with 7 bases identical to TRBD1. Germline CDR1 and CDR2: KGHSH and LQKENI. The V and J ends lost 3 bases and 2 bases, in that order; junction bases with no gene match: 9. The CDR3 consists of 16 residues. In nucleotides, the CDR3 is TGTGCCAGCTCACCTTACGGACAGGTCTTCAACTATGGCTACACCTTC. Amino acids: CASSPYGQVFNYGYTF.

The CDR3 reads CASSVGAGYPNQPQHF. DNA of the CDR3: TGTGCCAGCAGCGTAGGCGCAGGCTACCCCAATCAGCCCCAGCATTTT. The V gene is TRBV9, the J gene TRBJ1-5; D is unresolved. Germline V CDR1 and CDR2: SGDLS, YYNGEE. This CDR3 comprises 16 residues. Trimming removed 0 bases from V and 3 bases from J, with 13 bases in between.

This clone turned up a few times. This chain links TRBV7-3 with TRBJ1-1, with a tentative D call TRBD1 (5 bases). The length of the CDR3 is 13 residues. V dropped 5 bases and J dropped 3 bases, with 10 bases sitting between them. The germline V gene encodes CDR1 SGHTA and CDR2 FQGTGA. The CDR3 sequence is CASSLNRYTEAFF. CDR3 nucleotides: TGTGCCAGCAGCCTTAACAGGTACACTGAAGCTTTCTTT. The full variable domain, completed using reference TRBV7-3 and TRBJ1-1, is GAGVSQTPSNKVTEKGKYVELRCDPISGHTALYWYRQSLGQGPEFLIYFQGTGAADDSGLPNDRFFAVRPEGSVSTLKIQRTERGDSAVYLCASSLNRYTEAFFGQGTRLTVV.

The rearrangement uses TRBV6-6 and TRBJ1-2, with D perhaps matching TRBD1 (6 bases). CDR1 and CDR2 from the germline V gene are MNHNY and SVGAGI (reference sequence). The CDR3 extends over 12 amino acids. V lost 7 bases and J lost 6, with 12 bases in between. CDR3 in amino acids: CASTRGGHGYTF. The CDR3 DNA sequence: TGTGCCAGCACCCGGGGGGGCCATGGCTACACCTTC.

This chain connects TRBV20-1 to TRBJ2-3; a weak D match, TRBD2 (5 bases). The CDR3 consists of 11 residues. Trimming took 5 bases from V and 4 from J, leaving 7 bases between them. CDR1 and CDR2 from the germline V gene are DFQATT and SNEGSKA (reference sequence). CDR3 loop: CSAFGADTQYF. DNA of the CDR3: TGCAGTGCTTTCGGGGCAGATACGCAGTATTTT.

The chain links TRBV5-1 to TRBJ1-1, with 7 bases aligning to TRBD1. Germline CDR1 reads SGHRS; CDR2 reads YFSETQ. Trimming cost V 0 bases and J 4 bases; bases outside gene matches: 6. The CDR3 has 15 amino acids. CDR3 protein: CASSLARDRVTEAFF. DNA of the CDR3: TGCGCCAGCAGCTTGGCCCGTGACAGGGTCACTGAAGCTTTCTTT.

This chain connects TRBV24-1 to TRBJ2-1; D possibly corresponds to TRBD2 (6 bases). The germline CDR1 and CDR2 sequences are KGHDR and SFDVKD. The germline V and J ends were trimmed by 3 bases and 4 bases, with 12 bases remaining between them. CDR3 length equals 15 residues. CDR3 loop: CATSDPGLPYNEQFF. The DNA of the CDR3 is TGTGCCACCAGTGATCCGGGACTTCCGTACAATGAGCAGTTCTTC.

The rearrangement links TRBV19 to TRBJ1-1; D unclear. Trimming shortened V by 6 bases and J by 4 bases, and 12 bases separated the two germline ends. This CDR3 region has 13 residues. Per germline, CDR1 LNHDA and CDR2 SQIVND (reference sequence). CDR3 sequence: CASSTTGSTEAFF. CDR3 bases: TGTGCCAGTAGCACTACCGGGAGCACTGAAGCTTTCTTT.

The chain carries TRBV3-1 (or the pseudogene TRBV3-2) and TRBJ2-7; perhaps TRBD1 as D (5 bases). The CDR3 is made up of 14 amino acids. Germline loops: CDR1 LGHDT, CDR2 YNNKEL (reference sequence). Between the trimmed V and J ends, which lost 0 bases and 3 bases, there was a span of 9 bases. As DNA, the CDR3 is TGTGCCAGCAGCCAAGAGCCCACAGGCTACGAGCAGTACTTC. Translated, it gives CASSQEPTGYEQYF.

The chain has TRBV6-5 and TRBJ2-5; 7 bases line up with TRBD1. CDR1 and CDR2 (germline): MNHEY, SVGAGI. After removal of 10 bases from V and 5 bases from J, the junction contained 10 bases not matched to a gene. The CDR3 length is 13 residues. The CDR3 nucleotides read TGTGCCACCAAGCGGACAGGCGGGGAGACCCAGTACTTC. Translated, it gives CATKRTGGETQYF.